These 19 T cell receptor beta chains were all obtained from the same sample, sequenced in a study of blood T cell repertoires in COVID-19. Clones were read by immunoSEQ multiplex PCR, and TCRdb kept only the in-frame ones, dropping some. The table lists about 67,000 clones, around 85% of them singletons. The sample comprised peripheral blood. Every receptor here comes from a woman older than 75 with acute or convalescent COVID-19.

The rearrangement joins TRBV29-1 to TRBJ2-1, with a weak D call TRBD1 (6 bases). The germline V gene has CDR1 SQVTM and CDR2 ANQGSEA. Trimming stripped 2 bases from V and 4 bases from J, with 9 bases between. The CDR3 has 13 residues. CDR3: CSVESGQYNEQFF. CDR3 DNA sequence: TGCAGCGTTGAATCGGGACAATACAATGAGCAGTTCTTC.

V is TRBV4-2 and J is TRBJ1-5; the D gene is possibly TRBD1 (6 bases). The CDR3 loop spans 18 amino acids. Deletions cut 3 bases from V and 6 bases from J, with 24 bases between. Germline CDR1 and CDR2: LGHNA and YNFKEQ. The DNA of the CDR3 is TGTGCCAGCAGCCAGGGGCCACCGATACAGGGAGTAAGTCAGCCCCAGCATTTT. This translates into CASSQGPPIQGVSQPQHF.

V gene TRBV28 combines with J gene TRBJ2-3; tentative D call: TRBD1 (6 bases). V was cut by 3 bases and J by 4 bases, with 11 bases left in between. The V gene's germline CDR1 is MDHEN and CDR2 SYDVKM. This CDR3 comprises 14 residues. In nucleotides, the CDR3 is TGTGCCAGCAGTTTTATTGGGGGCGCAGATACGCAGTATTTT. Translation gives CASSFIGGADTQYF.

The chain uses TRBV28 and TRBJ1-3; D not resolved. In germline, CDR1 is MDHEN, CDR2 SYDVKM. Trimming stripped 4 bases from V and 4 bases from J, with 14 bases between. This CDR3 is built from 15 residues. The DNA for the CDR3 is TGTGCCAGCAGTTCCAGTTGGGGAGCGGGAAACACCATATATTTT. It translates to CASSSSWGAGNTIYF.

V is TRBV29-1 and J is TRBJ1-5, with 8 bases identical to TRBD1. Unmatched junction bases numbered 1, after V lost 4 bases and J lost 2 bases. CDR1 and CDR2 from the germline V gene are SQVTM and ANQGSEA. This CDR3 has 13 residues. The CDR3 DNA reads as TGCAGCGTTGCACAGGGGGGCAATCAGCCCCAGCATTTT. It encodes CSVAQGGNQPQHF.

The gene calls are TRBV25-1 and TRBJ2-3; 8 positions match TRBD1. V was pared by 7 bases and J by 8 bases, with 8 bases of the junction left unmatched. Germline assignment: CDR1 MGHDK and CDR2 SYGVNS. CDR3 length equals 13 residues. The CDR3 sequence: CASIGQGFGTQYF. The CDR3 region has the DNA TGTGCCAGCATAGGACAGGGTTTCGGTACGCAGTATTTT. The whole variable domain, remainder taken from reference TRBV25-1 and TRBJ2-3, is EADIYQTPRYLVIGTGKKITLECSQTMGHDKMYWYQQDPGMELHLIHYSYGVNSTEKGDLSSESTVSRIRTEHFPLTLESARPSHTSQYLCASIGQGFGTQYFGPGTRLTVL.

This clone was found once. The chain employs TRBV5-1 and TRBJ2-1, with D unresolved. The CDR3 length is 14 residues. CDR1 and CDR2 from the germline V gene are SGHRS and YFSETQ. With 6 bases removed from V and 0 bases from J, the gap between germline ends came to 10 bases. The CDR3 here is CASTLRSSYNEQFF. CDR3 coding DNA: TGCGCCAGCACCCTAAGGAGCTCCTACAATGAGCAGTTCTTC.

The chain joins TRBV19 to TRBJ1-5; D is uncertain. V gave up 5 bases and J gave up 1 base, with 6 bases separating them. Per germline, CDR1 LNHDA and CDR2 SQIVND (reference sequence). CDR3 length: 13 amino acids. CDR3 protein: CASSDTSNQPQHF. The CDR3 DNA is TGTGCCAGTAGTGACACGAGCAATCAGCCCCAGCATTTT. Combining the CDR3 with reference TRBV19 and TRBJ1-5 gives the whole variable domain DGGITQSPKYLFRKEGQNVTLSCEQNLNHDAMYWYRQDPGQGLRLIYYSQIVNDFQKGDIAEGYSVSREKKESFPLTVTSAQKNPTAFYLCASSDTSNQPQHFGDGTRLSIL.

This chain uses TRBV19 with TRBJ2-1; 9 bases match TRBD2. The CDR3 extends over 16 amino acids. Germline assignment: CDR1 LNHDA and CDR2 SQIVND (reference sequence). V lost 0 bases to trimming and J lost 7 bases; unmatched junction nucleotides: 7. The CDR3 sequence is CASSIEWGGRGNEQFF. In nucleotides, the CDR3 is TGTGCCAGTAGTATAGAATGGGGCGGGAGGGGAAATGAGCAGTTCTTC.

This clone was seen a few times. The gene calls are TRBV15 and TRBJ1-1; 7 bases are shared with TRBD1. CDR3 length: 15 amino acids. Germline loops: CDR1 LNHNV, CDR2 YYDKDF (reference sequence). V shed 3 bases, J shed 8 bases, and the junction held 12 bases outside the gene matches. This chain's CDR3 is CATSSPGQREAEAFF. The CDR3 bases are TGTGCCACCAGCAGTCCGGGACAGAGGGAGGCGGAAGCTTTCTTT.

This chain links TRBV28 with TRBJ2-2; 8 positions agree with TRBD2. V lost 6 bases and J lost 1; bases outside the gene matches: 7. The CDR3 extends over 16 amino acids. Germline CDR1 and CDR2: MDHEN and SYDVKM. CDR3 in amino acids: CASRPTSGLNTGELFF. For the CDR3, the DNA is TGTGCCAGCAGGCCCACTAGCGGCTTGAACACCGGGGAGCTGTTTTTT.

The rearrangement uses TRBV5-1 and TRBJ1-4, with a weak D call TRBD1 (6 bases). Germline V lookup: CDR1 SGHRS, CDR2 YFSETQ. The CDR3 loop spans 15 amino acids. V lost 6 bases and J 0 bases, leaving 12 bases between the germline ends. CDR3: CASKRGIPTNEKLFF. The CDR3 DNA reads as TGCGCCAGCAAAAGGGGGATCCCAACTAATGAAAAACTGTTTTTT.

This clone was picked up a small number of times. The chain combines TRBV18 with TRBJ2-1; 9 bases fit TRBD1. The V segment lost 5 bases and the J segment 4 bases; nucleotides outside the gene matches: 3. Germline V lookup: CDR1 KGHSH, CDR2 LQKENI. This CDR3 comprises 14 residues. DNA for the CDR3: TGTGCCAGCTCAGGACAGGGGAGTTACAATGAGCAGTTCTTC. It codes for CASSGQGSYNEQFF.

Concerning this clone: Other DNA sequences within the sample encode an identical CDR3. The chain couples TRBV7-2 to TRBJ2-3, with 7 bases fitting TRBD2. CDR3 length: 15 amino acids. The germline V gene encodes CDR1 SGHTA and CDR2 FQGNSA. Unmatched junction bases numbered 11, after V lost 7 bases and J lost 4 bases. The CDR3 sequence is CASTRAAGAPDTQYF. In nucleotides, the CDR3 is TGTGCCAGCACACGGGCGGCGGGAGCCCCAGATACGCAGTATTTT. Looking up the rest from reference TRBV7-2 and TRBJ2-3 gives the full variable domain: GAGVSQSPSNKVTEKGKDVELRCDPISGHTALYWYRQSLGQGLEFLIYFQGNSAPDKSGLPSDRFSAERTGGSVSTLTIQRTQQEDSAVYLCASTRAAGAPDTQYFGPGTRLTVL.

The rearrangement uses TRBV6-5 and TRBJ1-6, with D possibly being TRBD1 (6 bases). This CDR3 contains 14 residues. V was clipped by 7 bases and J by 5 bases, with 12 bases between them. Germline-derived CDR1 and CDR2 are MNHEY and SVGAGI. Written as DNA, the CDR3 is TGTGCCAGCAATGTAGGACAGCATAATTCACCCCTCCACTTT. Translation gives CASNVGQHNSPLHF.

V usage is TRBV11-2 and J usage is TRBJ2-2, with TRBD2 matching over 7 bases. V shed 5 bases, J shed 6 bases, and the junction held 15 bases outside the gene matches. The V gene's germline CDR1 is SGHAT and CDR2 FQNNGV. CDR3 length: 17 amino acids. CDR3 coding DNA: TGTGCCAGCAGCCTCCGTGGGGGTGGAGCGGGGTCCGGGGAGCTGTTTTTT. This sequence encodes CASSLRGGGAGSGELFF.

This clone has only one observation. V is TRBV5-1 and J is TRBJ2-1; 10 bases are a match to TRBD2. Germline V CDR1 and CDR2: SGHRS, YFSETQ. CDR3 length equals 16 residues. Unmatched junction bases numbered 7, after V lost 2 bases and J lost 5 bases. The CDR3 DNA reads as TGCGCCAGCAGCTTTACAGCGGGAGGGCCCCACAATGAGCAGTTCTTC. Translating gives CASSFTAGGPHNEQFF. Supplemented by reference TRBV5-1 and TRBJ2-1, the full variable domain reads KAGVTQTPRYLIKTRGQQVTLSCSPISGHRSVSWYQQTPGQGLQFLFEYFSETQRNKGNFPGRFSGRQFSNSRSEMNVSTLELGDSALYLCASSFTAGGPHNEQFFGPGTRLTVL.

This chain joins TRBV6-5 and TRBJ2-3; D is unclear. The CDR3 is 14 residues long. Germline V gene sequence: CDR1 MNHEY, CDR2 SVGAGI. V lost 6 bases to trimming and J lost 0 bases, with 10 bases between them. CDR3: CASSLDMSTDTQYF. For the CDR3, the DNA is TGTGCCAGCAGCCTTGACATGAGCACAGATACGCAGTATTTT.

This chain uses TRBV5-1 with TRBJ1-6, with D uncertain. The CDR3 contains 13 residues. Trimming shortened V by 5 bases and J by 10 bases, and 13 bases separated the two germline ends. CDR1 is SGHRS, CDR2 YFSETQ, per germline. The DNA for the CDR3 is TGCGCCAGCAGGGGTGTCGGAGAATCACCCCTCCACTTT. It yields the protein CASRGVGESPLHF.